The rows below give T cell receptor beta chains drawn from one sample of a study of blood T cell repertoires in COVID-19. The data were produced by immunoSEQ multiplex PCR, yet TCRdb's version contains in-frame clones alone and is incomplete. The sample holds about 330,000 clones, 70% to 90% seen once. Sequenced sample: peripheral blood. The receptor set was obtained from a man between 18 and 35 years old who had recovered from COVID-19. Each CDR3 is given with its conserved first and last residue. D genes are given only for firm matches. Only part of the rows carry a size: once, few, many, or a class if the clone is expanded.

j_call d_call v_call clone_size cdr3_nt cdr3_aa
TRBJ1-1 - TRBV10-3 once TGTGCCATCAGTCAACAGGGAAACACTGAAGCTTTCTTT CAISQQGNTEAFF
TRBJ1-1 TRBD1 TRBV9 few TGTGCCAGCAGTCAGGGGGGGAACACTGAAGCTTTCTTT CASSQGGNTEAFF
TRBJ1-1 - TRBV6-6 - TGTGCCAGCACCAGGGGGAACACTGAAGCTTTCTTT CASTRGNTEAFF
TRBJ2-7 - TRBV19 - TGTGCCAGTAGTACCCCCTTTGGGAGCGTCGTCTACGAGCAGTACTTC CASSTPFGSVVYEQYF
TRBJ2-2 - TRBV11-2 - TGTGCCAGCAGCTTAGTGCGGCAGAACACCGGGGAGCTGTTTTTT CASSLVRQNTGELFF
TRBJ2-7 - TRBV12-3/TRBV12-4 - TGTGCCAGCAGTTACGGGAGCTACGAGCAGTACTTC CASSYGSYEQYF
TRBJ1-1 TRBD1 TRBV7-3 - TGTGCCAGCAGCTTACGGACAGGGGGTTGGTCTGCGAACACTGAAGCTTTCTTT CASSLRTGGWSANTEAFF
TRBJ2-7 TRBD2 TRBV13 - TGTGCCAGCAGGCTACGTACTAGCGGGGGGGACCCGCAGTACTTC CASRLRTSGGDPQYF
TRBJ2-2 TRBD2 TRBV5-1 - TGCGCCAGCAGCTTGCCGGGCGCGGGGGGCCGGGGCACCGGGGAGCTGTTTTTT CASSLPGAGGRGTGELFF
TRBJ1-2 TRBD1 TRBV2 - TGTGCCGGCGGGACAGCTTTCTATGGCTACACCTTC CAGGTAFYGYTF
TRBJ2-3 - TRBV7-9 - TGTGCCAGCAGGTCAATGGGCCTAGCCGCCGCAGATACGCAGTATTTT CASRSMGLAAADTQYF
TRBJ2-7 TRBD2 TRBV10-3 - TGTGCCATCAGTGAGGCGGGGGGGCTATCCTACGAGCAGTACTTC CAISEAGGLSYEQYF
TRBJ2-3 TRBD2 TRBV2 - TGTGCCAGCAGCCGTACCAGAGGACTAGCGGCTAGCACAGATACGCAGTATTTT CASSRTRGLAASTDTQYF
TRBJ2-3 TRBD1 TRBV29-1 - TGCAGCTCAACCCCTACAGGGGCTTCCACAGATACGCAGTATTTT CSSTPTGASTDTQYF
TRBJ2-2 - TRBV7-7 - TGTGCCGCAGGGGACGGGAACACCGGGGAGCTGTTTTTT CAAGDGNTGELFF
TRBJ1-1 - TRBV5-5 - TGTGCCAGCAGCTGGGAGACAGGAGAGAACACTGAAGCTTTCTTT CASSWETGENTEAFF
TRBJ2-7 - TRBV19 - TGTGCCAGTAGTTTACAGGGTACCTACGAGCAGTACTTC CASSLQGTYEQYF
TRBJ1-2 TRBD1 TRBV29-1 few TGCAGCGTTACCGGAGGACAGGGGGCTTATGGCTACACCTTC CSVTGGQGAYGYTF
TRBJ1-2 - TRBV11-1 - TGTGCCAGCACCCAAGGACAGCATGGCTACACCTTC CASTQGQHGYTF
TRBJ2-4 TRBD2 TRBV2 - TGTGCCAGCAGTGAAATTGGTAGCGGGAGTAAAAACATTCAGTACTTC CASSEIGSGSKNIQYF
TRBJ2-7 TRBD2 TRBV2 - TGTGCCAGTAGAACGGGGGGTGGCTACGAGCAGTACTTC CASRTGGGYEQYF
TRBJ1-1 - TRBV19 - TGTGCCAGTAGTATGCTGGGGGGGATAGCTTTCTTT CASSMLGGIAFF
TRBJ2-1 TRBD1 TRBV7-9 - TGTGCCACCACCCCGGGACAGGGGGCCTACAATGAGCAGTTCTTC CATTPGQGAYNEQFF
TRBJ2-2 TRBD2 TRBV10-3 - TGTGCCATCAGGCGGACTAGCGGGCTCACCGGGGAGCTGTTTTTT CAIRRTSGLTGELFF
TRBJ1-4 - TRBV15 - TGTGCCACGCAACTTACAACTAATGAAAAACTGTTTTTT CATQLTTNEKLFF
TRBJ2-1 TRBD2 TRBV10-3 - TGTGCCACCGGCGGGGGGAATGAGCAGTTCTTC CATGGGNEQFF
TRBJ1-2 TRBD1 TRBV3-1/TRBV3-2 - TGTGCCAGCAGCCAAAAAGGGAACAGGGGGGATGGCTACACCTTC CASSQKGNRGDGYTF
TRBJ1-1 - TRBV11-2 - TGTGCCAGCAGCTTCGGACAGACGAACACTGAAGCTTTCTTT CASSFGQTNTEAFF
TRBJ1-5 TRBD1 TRBV4-1 - TGCGCCAGCAGCCAAGGCTCAGGGGGTGATAGCAATCAGCCCCAGCATTTT CASSQGSGGDSNQPQHF
TRBJ1-1 TRBD1 TRBV6-6 - TGTGCCAGCAGTTACGCAGGGGGTACCACTGAAGCTTTCTTT CASSYAGGTTEAFF
TRBJ1-6 TRBD1 TRBV7-3 - TGTGCCAGCAGTAAGGGGGCGCCGTCACCCCTCCACTTT CASSKGAPSPLHF
TRBJ1-2 - TRBV7-4 - TGTGCCAGCAGCTCACGCCCGGGGATGAGCTACACCTTC CASSSRPGMSYTF
TRBJ2-1 TRBD2 TRBV5-1 - TGCGCCAGCAGCCTAAGACTAGCGGGAGGGCCAAATGAGCAGTTCTTC CASSLRLAGGPNEQFF
TRBJ2-5 - TRBV3-1/TRBV3-2 - TGTGCCAGCAGCGTCACGGGCGGGCCGCAAGAGACCCAGTACTTC CASSVTGGPQETQYF
TRBJ1-1 - TRBV3-1/TRBV3-2 - TGTGCCAGCAGCCAAGACAGGGAAACTGAAGCTTTCTTT CASSQDRETEAFF
TRBJ2-1 - TRBV10-3 - TGTGCCATCAGTGATATCCCCCACAATGAGCAGTTCTTC CAISDIPHNEQFF
TRBJ1-3 TRBD1 TRBV4-1 - TGCGCCAGCAGCCCGGCATCACAGGGGGCGCGCGGAAACACCATATATTTT CASSPASQGARGNTIYF
TRBJ2-1 - TRBV11-2 - TGTGCCAGCAGCTTTCGGGGAATAGGTGAGCAGTTCTTC CASSFRGIGEQFF
TRBJ2-2 TRBD2 TRBV9 - TGTGCCAGCAGCCCCAGAGTAGGGACTAGCACTCCCGGGGAGCTGTTTTTT CASSPRVGTSTPGELFF
TRBJ2-1 - TRBV30 - TGTGCCTGGAGAGGGGGGGAGGCCGCCTACAATGAGCAGTTCTTC CAWRGGEAAYNEQFF
TRBJ1-1 - TRBV7-3 - TGTGCCAGCAGCTTAGTACATTTAACTGAAGCTTTCTTT CASSLVHLTEAFF
TRBJ2-4 TRBD2 TRBV20-1 - TGCAGTGCTAGTTTGGCTAGCGGGGGGAACATTCAGTACTTC CSASLASGGNIQYF
TRBJ2-7 TRBD2 TRBV5-1 - TGCGCCAGCAGGGGTGGGCTAGCGGGAGAGGTCTACGAGCAGTACTTC CASRGGLAGEVYEQYF
TRBJ2-3 - TRBV21-1 - TGTGCCAGCAGCAAAGCGCACTTCGGATTGCGGGGCCTTAAAGAGGGGCACACAGATACGCAGTATTTT CASSKAHFGLRGLKEGHTDTQYF
TRBJ1-1 TRBD1 TRBV19 - TGTGCCAGTACCCGACAGGGAGTGTCCGGAATGAACACTGAAGCTTTCTTT CASTRQGVSGMNTEAFF
TRBJ1-2 TRBD1 TRBV6-5 - TGTGCCAGCAGTCCCGGGACAGCGGCCACCTATGGCTACACCTTC CASSPGTAATYGYTF
TRBJ1-3 TRBD1 TRBV5-4 - TGTGCCAGCAGCTGGGACAGGGGGGCTTCCTCTGGAAACACCATATATTTT CASSWDRGASSGNTIYF
TRBJ2-7 - TRBV6-6 - TGTGCCAGCAGTTACTCGATGGGGCAAGACTACGAGCAGTACTTC CASSYSMGQDYEQYF
TRBJ1-1 TRBD1 TRBV28 - TGTGCCAGTCAGGGGGTTCTGGACACTGAAGCTTTCTTT CASQGVLDTEAFF